This T cell receptor beta chain was captured by sequencing in a study of OX40 agonist ivuxolimab in advanced cancers. A note on the overall study: Ivuxolimab was a fully human IgG2 agonistic monoclonal antibody targeting the costimulatory receptor OX40 (CD134). Intravenous ivuxolimab was administered to patients every 2 weeks at six dose levels: 0.01, 0.1, 0.3, 1.5, 3 and 10 mg/kg. Of the approximately 50 patients in dose escalation, 19 had hepatocellular carcinoma, some 15 had melanoma, 9 had renal cell carcinoma and 9 had head and neck cancer. In the dose-escalation cohort, 75% to 90% of patients were male, and the mean age was 60 years with a range of roughly 20 to 79. Prior anti-PD-1, anti-PD-L1 or anti-CTLA-4 therapy was permitted, and 40% of dose-escalation patients had received checkpoint inhibitors. Three dose-escalation patients achieved partial responses, one with hepatocellular carcinoma and two with cutaneous melanoma. The purpose of peripheral TCRbeta sequencing was to test whether ivuxolimab changed TCR sequence diversity and led to clonal T-cell expansion. The paper reports the monotherapy dose-escalation portion (N of about 50 patients) of the phase I ivuxolimab trial.

Genomic DNA was extracted from sorted cells for sequencing of the TCRbeta CDR3 region. The immunoSEQ Assay was used to sequence the TCRbeta CDR3 regions. The clones in this table, taken by TCRdb from immuneACCESS, are in-frame only. Not every clone is retained; where verified, under half of the shortfall comes from an unresolved V gene, and the cause of the rest is unknown. Across this sample there are approximately 84,000 clones, with approximately 90% seen only once. The ten largest clones represent approximately 0.93% of the sample. The trial excluded patients who had a history of autoimmune disease or who were on systemic immunosuppression. Peripheral blood for TCR sequencing was collected from all dose cohorts at baseline, on cycle 4 day 1, and on cycle 7 day 1. Samples were obtained from an open-label, multicenter, first-in-human phase I dose-escalation trial of ivuxolimab. Adults with locally advanced or metastatic melanoma, renal cell, hepatocellular, or head and neck squamous cell carcinoma were enrolled in the trial. Before TCR sequencing, CD4+ and CD8+ T cells were separately sorted from peripheral blood.

The research as a whole found: At doses from 0.1 to 3.0 mg/kg, clonal expansion was seen in both CD4+ and CD8+ blood T cells between baseline and week 6. Which antigens the clonally expanded peripheral T cells were specific for was not determined. Low levels of normalized T-cell clonal expansion were also seen in some patients who did not respond. In partial responders in the 0.1-3.0 mg/kg groups, normalized peripheral clonal expansion was found to be among the lowest, especially among CD8+ T cells. After ivuxolimab, expanded clones were on average more numerous among CD8+ T cells than among CD4+ T cells.

As concerns this clone: The antigen it recognizes is unknown. Within one base of it there is no much larger clone, and no base qualities were kept.

Trimming leaves V shorter by 6 bases and J shorter by 0 bases, with the junction holding 2 bases beyond the gene matches. CDR1 SGHAT and CDR2 FQNNGV were looked up in the germline V gene. The CDR3 runs 14 amino acids, cysteine and phenylalanine included. Of the read, only the CDR3 DNA is kept; its 42 bases are in frame from base 1. The V gene is TRBV11-2 and the J gene is TRBJ2-3, and TRBD2 aligns with 8 junction nucleotides. The sequence was obtained from an adult with an advanced solid tumor such as melanoma, head and neck, liver or kidney cancer. This specimen was CD4+ or CD8+ T cells sorted from blood, taken in a trial of the OX40 agonist ivuxolimab. The sequenced DNA is TGTGCCAGCAGTTCTAGCGGGAGCACAGATACGCAGTATTTT. The encoded protein is CASSSSGSTDTQYF.